The 10 T cell receptor beta chains listed next were all sequenced from one sample in a study of blood T cell repertoires in COVID-19. Method: immunoSEQ multiplex PCR; TCRdb's copy keeps in-frame clones and lacks some. The data show around 310,000 clones, about nine tenths seen once. The sequenced material came from peripheral blood. The receptors were gathered from a woman aged 60 to 75 with acute or convalescent COVID-19.

This clone turned up a few times. J is TRBJ1-1 and V is TRBV27; no reliable D call. Germline-derived CDR1 and CDR2 are MNHEY and SMNVEV (reference sequence). This CDR3 has 11 residues. Trimming shortened V by 6 bases and J by 4 bases, and 6 bases separated the two germline ends. CDR3 region: CASSSSTEAFF. The CDR3 DNA reads TGTGCCAGCAGCTCCAGCACTGAAGCTTTCTTT.

The chain combines TRBV6-1 with TRBJ1-2; D might be TRBD1 (5 bases). CDR1 MNHNS and CDR2 SASEGT come from the germline V gene. CDR3 length equals 13 residues. Trimming pared 1 base from V and 6 bases from J, leaving 9 bases between. CDR3 sequence (DNA): TGTGCCAGCAGTGAAGAGCCAGGGAATGGCTACACCTTC. It encodes CASSEEPGNGYTF.

The CDR3 region has the DNA TGTGCCAGCAGTCTCCGTCGGGAAGAGACCCAGTACTTC. Amino acids: CASSLRREETQYF. V and J are TRBV6-2 or TRBV6-3 and TRBJ2-5; the D is unclear. CDR1 is MNHEY, CDR2 SVGEGT, per germline. The V and J ends lost 5 bases and 3 bases respectively, with 10 bases between them. The CDR3 spans 13 residues.

The chain links TRBV24-1 to TRBJ2-7; the D gene is possibly TRBD2 (6 bases). V was clipped by 1 base and J by 9 bases, with 12 bases between them. Germline CDR1 reads KGHDR; CDR2 reads SFDVKD. The CDR3 is 13 amino acids. CDR3 nucleotide sequence: TGTGCCACCAGTGATTTTGCGGGGTCGGGGCAGTACTTC. Amino acid sequence: CATSDFAGSGQYF.

The rearrangement links TRBV6-5 to TRBJ1-4, with TRBD1 matching 9 bases. Unmatched junction bases numbered 6, after V lost 8 bases and J lost 8 bases. This CDR3 contains 13 residues. Germline V gene sequence: CDR1 MNHEY, CDR2 SVGAGI. CDR3 region: CASRDREKEKLFF. In nucleotides, the CDR3 is TGTGCCAGCCGGGACAGGGAAAAAGAAAAACTGTTTTTT.

On this clone: Other DNA sequences of this sample code for an identical CDR3. The chain couples TRBV7-3 to TRBJ1-2; TRBD1 agrees at 9 bases. CDR3 length: 13 amino acids. V trimming: 5 bases; J trimming: 8 bases; junction bases outside the gene matches: 6. CDR1 SGHTA and CDR2 FQGTGA come from the germline V gene. The CDR3 DNA reads as TGTGCCAGCAGCCTCGGGACAGGGTACGGCTACACCTTC. It specifies CASSLGTGYGYTF.

This chain uses TRBV29-1 with TRBJ2-3, with 9 bases identical to TRBD2. Germline CDR1 SQVTM, CDR2 ANQGSEA. Germline trimming cut 7 bases from V and 5 bases from J; bases unmatched to any gene: 10. CDR3 length: 14 residues. CDR3 sequence: CSAAWAGGVDTQYF. The CDR3 DNA sequence: TGCAGCGCCGCATGGGCGGGGGGGGTAGATACGCAGTATTTT.

This clone was seen a single time. The rearrangement links TRBV4-3 to TRBJ2-2, with TRBD2 identical over 8 bases. The CDR3 spans 17 residues. Per germline, CDR1 LGHNA and CDR2 YSLEER. Trimming removed 0 bases from V and 5 bases from J; junction bases left unmatched: 8. The CDR3 spells CASSQDWPGGRTGELFF. DNA of the CDR3: TGCGCCAGCAGCCAAGACTGGCCGGGAGGGCGGACCGGGGAGCTGTTTTTT.

The chain carries TRBV6-1 and TRBJ1-6; 7 bases fit TRBD1. This CDR3 is built from 16 residues. V was clipped by 2 bases and J by 10 bases; unmatched bases: 11. Germline V gives CDR1 MNHNS, CDR2 SASEGT. The CDR3: CASSEWDRGFSSPLHF. CDR3 in DNA: TGTGCCAGCAGTGAATGGGACAGAGGGTTCAGCTCACCCCTCCACTTT.

As concerns this clone: Other DNA sequences from this sample encode an identical CDR3 as well. The chain employs TRBV7-7 and TRBJ2-2, with TRBD2 matching over 7 bases. CDR1 is SSHAT and CDR2 is FNYEAQ in the germline V gene (reference sequence). The J segment lost 5 bases and the V segment lost 1 base, leaving 4 bases of the junction unmatched. The CDR3 is 15 residues long. CDR3 in DNA: TGTGCCAGCAGCTTAGATCGGGGAGGGACCGGGGAGCTGTTTTTT. Amino acid sequence: CASSLDRGGTGELFF.